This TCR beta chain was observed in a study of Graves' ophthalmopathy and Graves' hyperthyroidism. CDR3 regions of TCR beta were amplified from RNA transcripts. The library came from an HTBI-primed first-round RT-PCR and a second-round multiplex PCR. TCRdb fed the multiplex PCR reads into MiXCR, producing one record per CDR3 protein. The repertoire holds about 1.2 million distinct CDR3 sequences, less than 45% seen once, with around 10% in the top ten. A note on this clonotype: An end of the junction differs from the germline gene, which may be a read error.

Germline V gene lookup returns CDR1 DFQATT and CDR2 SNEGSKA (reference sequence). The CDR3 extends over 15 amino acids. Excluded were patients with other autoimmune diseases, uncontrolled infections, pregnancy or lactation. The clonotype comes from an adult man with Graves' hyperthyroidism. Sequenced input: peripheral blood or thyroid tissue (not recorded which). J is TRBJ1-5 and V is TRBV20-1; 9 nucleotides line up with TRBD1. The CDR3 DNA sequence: TGCAGTGCTGGGGGACAGGGACCACGGGGACAGCCCGAGCATTTT. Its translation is CSAGGQGPRGQPEHF.